The 11 T cell receptor beta chains given below trace back to one sample, sequenced in a study of vaccination and CD4 T cells after COVID-19. The treatment: approximately nine-day PBMC culture with coronavirus spike peptide pools or control peptides (ViraFEST assay). Researchers collected the unexposed donor's CD4+ T cells before the COVID-19 pandemic (2011-2018). Sequencing of cultured CD4+ T cell DNA used the Oncomine TCR Beta short-read assay. Each CDR3 protein is one row after TCRdb ran MiXCR on the PCR reads. The table shows roughly 7,000 distinct CDR3 sequences, with under 60% occurring only once. These receptors have no known antigen. Specimen: CD4+ T cells from blood, cultured in vitro. These receptors all come from a human donor in good health.

J is TRBJ2-2 and V is TRBV6-1; D is ambiguous. Trimming stripped 7 bases from V and 4 bases from J, with 16 bases between. The CDR3 spans 15 residues. CDR1 and CDR2 (germline): MNHNS, SASEGT. This CDR3 reads CASIPANGGTGELFF. The CDR3 DNA reads as TGTGCCAGCATCCCCGCGAATGGCGGCACCGGGGAGCTGTTTTTT.

The rearrangement uses TRBV6-1 and TRBJ2-2; possible D gene TRBD2, 7 bases. V was pared by 7 bases and J by 7 bases, with 19 bases between. CDR1 is MNHNS and CDR2 is SASEGT in the germline V gene. The CDR3 is 15 residues long. CDR3 in DNA: TGTGCCAGCACCCTCGTCGGGGGGCAGGACGGGGAGCTGTTTTTT. It is translated as CASTLVGGQDGELFF.

The rearrangement uses TRBV9 and TRBJ2-5; D is uncertain. Trimming pared 3 bases from V and 2 bases from J, leaving 11 bases between. The CDR3 loop spans 14 amino acids. Germline values: CDR1 SGDLS, CDR2 YYNGEE. CDR3 loop: CASSAGTLQETQYF. In DNA form, the CDR3 reads TGTGCCAGCAGCGCAGGAACCCTGCAAGAGACCCAGTACTTC. The full variable domain, rest sourced from reference TRBV9 and TRBJ2-5, is DSGVTQTPKHLITATGQRVTLRCSPRSGDLSVYWYQQSLDQGLQFLIQYYNGEERAKGNILERFSAQQFPDLHSELNLSSLELGDSALYFCASSAGTLQETQYFGPGTRLLVL.

The rearrangement links TRBV5-1 to TRBJ1-2, with a tentative D call TRBD1 (5 bases). The CDR3 consists of 15 residues. Germline loops: CDR1 SGHRS, CDR2 YFSETQ. Between the trimmed V and J ends, which lost 1 base and 6 bases, there was a span of 16 bases. The CDR3 sequence is CASSLWAGQSDGYTF. The CDR3 DNA sequence: TGCGCCAGCAGCTTGTGGGCAGGGCAGTCGGATGGCTACACCTTC.

This clonotype has more than one count but fewer than ten. The chain carries TRBV27 and TRBJ2-5; D possibly matches TRBD1 or TRBD2 (6 bases each). Germline values: CDR1 MNHEY, CDR2 SMNVEV (reference sequence). This CDR3 has 12 residues. Between the trimmed V and J ends, which lost 7 bases and 7 bases, there was a span of 13 bases. DNA of the CDR3: TGTGCCAGCAATTCCGGGGGCGGGACCCAGTACTTC. It translates to CASNSGGGTQYF.

This clonotype turned up a few times. The rearrangement uses TRBV6-2 or TRBV6-3 and TRBJ1-1; D gene ambiguous. The CDR3 has 12 residues. Germline V gene sequence: CDR1 MNHEY, CDR2 SVGEGT. Trimming cost V 6 bases and J 2 bases, with 7 bases left between them. The CDR3 sequence is CASRHPNTEAFF. The DNA of the CDR3 is TGTGCCAGCAGGCACCCTAACACTGAAGCTTTCTTT.

Worth noting for this clonotype: One end of the junction does not line up with germline, which may come from a read error. The chain has TRBV7-7 and TRBJ1-4, with D possibly matching TRBD1 (5 bases). This CDR3 spans 16 amino acids. Germline CDR1 SSHAT, CDR2 FNYEAQ (reference sequence). In nucleotides, the CDR3 is TGTGCTAGCAGTCCCCCCAAGACAGTCTCTAATGAAAAACTGTTTTTT. Encoded protein: CASSPPKTVSNEKLFF.

V usage is TRBV12-3 or TRBV12-4 and J usage is TRBJ1-2; D is ambiguous. V was clipped by 6 bases and J by 3 bases, with 11 bases between them. The CDR3 runs to 13 residues. The CDR3 spells CASSRLGYYGYTF. Here the CDR3 DNA reads TGTGCCAGCAGCCGCCTCGGATACTATGGCTACACCTTC.

In this sample, this clonotype turned up a few times. This chain links TRBV7-9 with TRBJ2-7; weak D call: TRBD2 (6 bases). The CDR3 runs to 15 residues. V lost 0 bases and J lost 2, with 11 bases in between. From germline, CDR1 is SEHNR and CDR2 FQNEAQ (reference sequence). The CDR3 sequence: CASSLAAGQTYEQYF. The CDR3 DNA is TGTGCCAGCAGCTTAGCGGCGGGGCAGACCTACGAGCAGTACTTC.

This clonotype was seen just once. The chain has TRBV20-1 and TRBJ2-1, with 10 nucleotides matching TRBD2. J was trimmed by 6 bases and V by 3 bases; bases with no gene match: 11. Germline V gene lookup returns CDR1 DFQATT and CDR2 SNEGSKA (reference sequence). The CDR3 loop spans 16 amino acids. CDR3 residues: CSASSFLAGVVNEQFF. The CDR3 nucleotides read TGCAGTGCTAGCTCATTCCTAGCGGGGGTCGTCAATGAGCAGTTCTTC.

The rearrangement uses TRBV14 and TRBJ1-1; 8 bases are a match to TRBD1. This CDR3 spans 18 amino acids. CDR1 SGHDN and CDR2 FVKESK come from the germline V gene. Trimming at V came to 0 bases and at J to 1 base, leaving 10 bases not matched to a gene. CDR3 bases: TGTGCCAGCAGCCAAGATCGACAGGGGTTTATCGCGAACACTGAAGCTTTCTTT. Encoded protein: CASSQDRQGFIANTEAFF. Based on the CDR3 plus reference TRBV14 and TRBJ1-1, the full variable domain is EAGVTQFPSHSVIEKGQTVTLRCDPISGHDNLYWYRRVMGKEIKFLLHFVKESKQDESGMPNNRFLAERTGGTYSTLKVQPAELEDSGVYFCASSQDRQGFIANTEAFFGQGTRLTVV.